The text below deals with one T cell receptor (beta chain). Its antigen is unknown. No quality values exist for individual bases; no much larger clone is one base distant. The data were taken from a study of CD8 T cells in Susac syndrome (dated by TCRdb to between 2018 and 2021). In terms of the full investigation: Among the Susac syndrome patients who were sequenced, clinically active disease was present in 5 or 6 and clinical remission was observed in 8 or 9. At the time of blood withdrawal, Susac syndrome patients were either therapy-naive, taking corticosteroids (with some also receiving IVIg), or on IVIg alone. The study used repertoire sequencing to test whether antigen drove CD8+ T cell activation and differentiation in Susac syndrome. Beyond this particular receptor, the publication reports: The number of individuals in the TCR sequencing and HLA analysis was acknowledged as relatively small. No clonal expansion was detected in the CD4+ T cell repertoire of Susac syndrome patients.

Peripheral blood CD8+ and CD4+ T cells from healthy donors, Susac syndrome patients and multiple sclerosis patients were profiled using high-throughput TCR beta sequencing. The Susac syndrome patients fulfilled recently defined diagnostic criteria for definite or probable disease. CD8+ TEMRA cells were enriched by FACS, while bulk CD8+ and CD4+ T cells were purified by magnetic negative isolation. Blood was drawn into EDTA tubes, processed within 24 hours, and PBMCs were isolated by density gradient centrifugation. PBMCs intended for TCR sequencing were cryopreserved in liquid nitrogen and were subsequently thawed in a 37 degrees C water bath. A purity of at least 90% was achieved for sorted or isolated CD4+, CD8+ and CD8+ TEMRA cells. V loses 6 bases of germline sequence and J loses 6 bases, and the interval between the two ends is 10 bases. The CDR3 numbers 12 residues from cysteine through phenylalanine. Just CDR3 DNA is preserved here, 36 bases in frame from base 1.

RNA was extracted with the RNeasy kit and roughly 0.5 to 1 ug was reverse transcribed using random hexamers. TCR beta CDR3 regions were amplified with the immunoSEQ multiplex PCR assay covering 54 Vbeta and 13 Jbeta segments. PCR amplification bias was corrected using a synthetic template baseline for primer optimization and computational correction. The study's processing was this. Reads were assigned to V, D and J genes according to IMGT and analyzed in immunoSEQ Analyzer, with only productive sequences retained. To calculate clonality, Shannon entropy was normalized by log2 of the number of productive unique sequences and then subtracted from one. For each patient and control, public and private clones were evaluated among the 100 most prevalent clones. Susac-specific clones were defined as absent from healthy and MS cohorts, over a thousand published viral clones and other ImmuneACCESS disease sequences. Through fastp at Q25 and MiXCR, TCRdb rebuilt clones from the public reads, retaining in-frame beta chains. Rows are combined by CDR3 protein, so each entry shows the most common genes and DNA. TCRdb, not the original authors, processed these V and J calls. Across this sample there are about 160,000 distinct CDR3 sequences, with around 95% seen only once. The top ten clones comprise about 0.12% of the sample.

This clonotype was sampled from a human donor with Susac syndrome. Sequencing input: CD4+ T cells from PBMCs. The chain is encoded by TRBV12-3 or TRBV12-4 joined to TRBJ2-3; the D gene could be either TRBD1 or TRBD2, each agreeing at 5 bases. The CDR3 reads CASRFEGDTQYF. The bases are TGTGCCAGCAGATTCGAGGGGGATACGCAGTATTTT.